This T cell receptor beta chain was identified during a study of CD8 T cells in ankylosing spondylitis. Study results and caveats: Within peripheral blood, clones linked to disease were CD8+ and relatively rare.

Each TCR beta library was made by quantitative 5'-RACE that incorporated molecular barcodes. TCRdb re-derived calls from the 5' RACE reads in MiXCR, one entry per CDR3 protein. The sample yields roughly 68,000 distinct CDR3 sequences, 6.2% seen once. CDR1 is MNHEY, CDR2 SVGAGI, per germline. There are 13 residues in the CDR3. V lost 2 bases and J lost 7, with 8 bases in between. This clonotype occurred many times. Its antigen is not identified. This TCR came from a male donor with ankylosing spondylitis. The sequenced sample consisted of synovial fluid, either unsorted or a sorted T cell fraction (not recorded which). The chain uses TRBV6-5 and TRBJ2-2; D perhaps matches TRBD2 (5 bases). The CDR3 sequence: CASSYVGDGELFF. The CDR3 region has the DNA TGTGCCAGCAGTTACGTCGGGGACGGGGAGCTGTTTTTT.